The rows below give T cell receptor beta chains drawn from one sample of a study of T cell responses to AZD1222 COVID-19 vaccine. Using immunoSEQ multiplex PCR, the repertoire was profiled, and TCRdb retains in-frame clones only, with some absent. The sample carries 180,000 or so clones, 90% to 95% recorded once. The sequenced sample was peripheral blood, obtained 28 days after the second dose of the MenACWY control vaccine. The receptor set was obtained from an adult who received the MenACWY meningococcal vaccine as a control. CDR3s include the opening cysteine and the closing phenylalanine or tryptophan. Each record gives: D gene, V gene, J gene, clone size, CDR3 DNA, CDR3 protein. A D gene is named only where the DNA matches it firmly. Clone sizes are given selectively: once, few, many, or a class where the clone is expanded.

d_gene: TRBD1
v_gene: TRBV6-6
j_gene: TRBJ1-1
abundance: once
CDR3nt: TGTGCCAGCAGTAAGGACAGGGGGCTCGGCTACACTGAAGCTTTCTTT
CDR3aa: CASSKDRGLGYTEAFF

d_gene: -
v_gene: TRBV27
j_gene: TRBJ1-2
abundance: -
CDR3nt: TGTGCCAGCAGTTTATCGATTCAGGGTAGGAATGGCTACACCTTC
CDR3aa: CASSLSIQGRNGYTF

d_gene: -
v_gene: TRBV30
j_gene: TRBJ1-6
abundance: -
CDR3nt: TGTGCCTGGGAGGTGGGGGGAAATTCACCCCTCCACTTT
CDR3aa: CAWEVGGNSPLHF

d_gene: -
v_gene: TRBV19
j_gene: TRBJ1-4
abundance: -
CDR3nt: TGTGCCAGTTCGAATGAGAGGGGTTATAATGAAAAACTGTTTTTT
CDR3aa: CASSNERGYNEKLFF

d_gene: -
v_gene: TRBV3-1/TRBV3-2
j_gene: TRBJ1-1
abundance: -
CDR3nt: TGTGCCAGCAGCCGGGGACTACTGGACACTGAAGCTTTCTTT
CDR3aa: CASSRGLLDTEAFF

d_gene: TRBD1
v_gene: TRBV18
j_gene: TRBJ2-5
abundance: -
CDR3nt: TGTGCCAGCTCGCAGACAGGGGGGGCAGAGACCCAGTACTTC
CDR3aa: CASSQTGGAETQYF

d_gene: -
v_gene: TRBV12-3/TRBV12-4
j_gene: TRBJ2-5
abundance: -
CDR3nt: TGTGCCAGCACCGAGTTGTTGGGGGAGACCCAGTACTTC
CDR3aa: CASTELLGETQYF

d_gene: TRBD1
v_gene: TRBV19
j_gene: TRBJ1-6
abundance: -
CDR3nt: TGTGCCAGTAGGTTCCGGGACAGCTCCTATAATTCACCCCTCCACTTT
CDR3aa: CASRFRDSSYNSPLHF

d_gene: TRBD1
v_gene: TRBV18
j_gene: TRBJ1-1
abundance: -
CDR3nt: TGTGCCAGCTCACGCAATTCCGGGACAGATAACACTGAAGCTTTCTTT
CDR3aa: CASSRNSGTDNTEAFF

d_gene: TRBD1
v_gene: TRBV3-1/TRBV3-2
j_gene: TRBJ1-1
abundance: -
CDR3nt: TGTGCCAGCAGCCCCGGGACAGGCCGAGGGAACACTGAAGCTTTCTTT
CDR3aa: CASSPGTGRGNTEAFF

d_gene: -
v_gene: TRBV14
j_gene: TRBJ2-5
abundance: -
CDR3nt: TGTGCCAGCAGCCACACGGGGACCCAGTACTTC
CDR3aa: CASSHTGTQYF

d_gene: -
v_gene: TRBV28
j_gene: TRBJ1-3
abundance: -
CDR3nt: TGTGCCAGCAGTTTCTCACACTCTGGAAACACCATATATTTT
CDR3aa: CASSFSHSGNTIYF

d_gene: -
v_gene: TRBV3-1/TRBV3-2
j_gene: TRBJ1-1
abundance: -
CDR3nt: TGTGCCAGCAGCCAAGATCCAGGGGCGGGGACTGAAGCTTTCTTT
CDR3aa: CASSQDPGAGTEAFF

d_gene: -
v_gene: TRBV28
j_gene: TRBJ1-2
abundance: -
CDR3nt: TGTGCCAGCACCTTACAGAGAAACTATGGCTACACCTTC
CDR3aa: CASTLQRNYGYTF

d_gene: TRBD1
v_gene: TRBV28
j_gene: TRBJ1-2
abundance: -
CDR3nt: TGTGCCAGCACTCCCCTCGTAGGACAGGGGGCTGACTATGGCTACACCTTC
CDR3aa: CASTPLVGQGADYGYTF

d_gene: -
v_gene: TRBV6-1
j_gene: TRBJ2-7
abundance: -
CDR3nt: TGTGCCAGCAGTGAAGCTTGGGCTGGGTACGAGCAGTACTTC
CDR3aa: CASSEAWAGYEQYF

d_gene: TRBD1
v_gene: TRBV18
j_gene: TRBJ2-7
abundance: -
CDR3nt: TGTGCCAGCTCACCCGGGACAGCCTACGAGCAGTACTTC
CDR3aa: CASSPGTAYEQYF

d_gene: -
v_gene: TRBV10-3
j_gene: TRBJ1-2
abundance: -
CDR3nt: TGTGCCATCAGTGAGGGTCACACGGGCTATGGCTACACCTTC
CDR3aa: CAISEGHTGYGYTF

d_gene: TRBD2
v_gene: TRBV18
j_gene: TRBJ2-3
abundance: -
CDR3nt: TGTGCCAGCTCACCACCGGGACTAGCGGGGGGCAAAACAGATACGCAGTATTTT
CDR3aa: CASSPPGLAGGKTDTQYF

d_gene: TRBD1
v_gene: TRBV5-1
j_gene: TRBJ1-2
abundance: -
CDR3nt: TGCGCCAGCAGCTTACCGGGACAGGGGCCCGCCGGTAATGGCTACACCTTC
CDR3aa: CASSLPGQGPAGNGYTF

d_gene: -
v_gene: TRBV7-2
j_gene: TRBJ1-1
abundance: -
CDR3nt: TGTGCCAGCAGCGTGCTCGGACCCCCCGGCGCTTTCTTT
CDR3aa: CASSVLGPPGAFF

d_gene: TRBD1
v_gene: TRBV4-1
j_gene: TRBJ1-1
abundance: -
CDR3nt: TGCGCCAGCAGCCATGAGAGGACAGGGGGAAGGAGGGTGAACACTGAAGCTTTCTTT
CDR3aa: CASSHERTGGRRVNTEAFF

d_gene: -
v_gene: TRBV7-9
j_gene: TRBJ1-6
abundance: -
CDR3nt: TGTGCCAGCAGCCTCGGGACAACTAATTCACCCCTCCACTTT
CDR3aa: CASSLGTTNSPLHF

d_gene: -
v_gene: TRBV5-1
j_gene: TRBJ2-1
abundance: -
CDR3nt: TGCGCCAGCAGCATTGAGGGACCCTACAATGAGCAGTTCTTC
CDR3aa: CASSIEGPYNEQFF

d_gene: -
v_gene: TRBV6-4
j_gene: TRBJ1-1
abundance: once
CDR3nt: TGTGCCGGGGGAGGGGCTGAAGCTTTCTTT
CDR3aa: CAGGGAEAFF

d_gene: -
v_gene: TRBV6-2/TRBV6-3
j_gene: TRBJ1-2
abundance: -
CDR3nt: TGTGCCAGCAGTTACTCGGCAGGTGGTGGCTACACCTTC
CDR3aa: CASSYSAGGGYTF

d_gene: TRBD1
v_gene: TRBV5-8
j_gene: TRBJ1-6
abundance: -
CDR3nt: TGTGCCACCAGGGACAGGGTCGGCAATTCACCCCTCCACTTT
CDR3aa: CATRDRVGNSPLHF

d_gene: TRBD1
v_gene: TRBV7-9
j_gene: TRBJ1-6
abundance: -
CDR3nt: TGTGCCAGCAGCTTCGGACAGGGTGGATCACCCCTCCACTTT
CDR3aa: CASSFGQGGSPLHF

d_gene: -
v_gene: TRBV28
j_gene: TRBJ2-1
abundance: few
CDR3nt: TGTGCCAGCAGTTTAACGGCCCCGGTTGGTGAGCAGTTCTTC
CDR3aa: CASSLTAPVGEQFF

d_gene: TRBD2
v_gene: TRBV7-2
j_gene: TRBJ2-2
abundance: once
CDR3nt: TGTGCCAGCAGCCTTAGCGGGGTGAACACCGGGGAGCTGTTTTTT
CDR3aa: CASSLSGVNTGELFF

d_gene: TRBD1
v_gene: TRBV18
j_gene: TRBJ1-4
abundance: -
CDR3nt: TGTGCCAGCTCGTCGGGACAGGTCGGGACTAATGAAAAACTGTTTTTT
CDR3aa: CASSSGQVGTNEKLFF